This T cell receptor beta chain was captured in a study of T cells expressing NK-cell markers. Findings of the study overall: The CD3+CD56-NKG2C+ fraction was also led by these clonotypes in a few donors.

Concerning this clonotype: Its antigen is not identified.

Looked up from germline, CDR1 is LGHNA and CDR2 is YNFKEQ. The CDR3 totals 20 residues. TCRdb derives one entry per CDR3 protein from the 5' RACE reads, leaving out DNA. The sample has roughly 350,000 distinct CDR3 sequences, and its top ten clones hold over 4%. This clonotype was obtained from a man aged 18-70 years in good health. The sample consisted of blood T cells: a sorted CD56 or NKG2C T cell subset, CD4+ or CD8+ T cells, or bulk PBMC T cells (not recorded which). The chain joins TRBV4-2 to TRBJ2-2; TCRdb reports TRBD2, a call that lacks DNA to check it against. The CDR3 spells CASSQGAGLGKPTNTGELFF.